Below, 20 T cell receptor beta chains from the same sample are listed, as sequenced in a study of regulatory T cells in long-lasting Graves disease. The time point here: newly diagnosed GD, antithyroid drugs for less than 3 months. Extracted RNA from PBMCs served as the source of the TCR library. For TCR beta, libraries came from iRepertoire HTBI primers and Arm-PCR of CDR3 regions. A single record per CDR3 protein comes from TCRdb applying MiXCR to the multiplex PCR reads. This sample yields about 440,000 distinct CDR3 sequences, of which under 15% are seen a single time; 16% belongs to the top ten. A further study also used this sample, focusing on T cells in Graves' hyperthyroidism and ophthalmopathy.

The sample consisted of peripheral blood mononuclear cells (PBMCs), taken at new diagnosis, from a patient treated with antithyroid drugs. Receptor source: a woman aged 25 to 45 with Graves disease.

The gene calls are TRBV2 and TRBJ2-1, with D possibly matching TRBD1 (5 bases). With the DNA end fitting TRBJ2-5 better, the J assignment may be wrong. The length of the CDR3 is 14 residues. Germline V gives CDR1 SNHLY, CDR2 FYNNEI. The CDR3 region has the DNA TGTGCCAGCACCCTGGGCAGGGCGCAAGAGACCCAGTACTTC. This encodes CASTLGRAQETQYF.

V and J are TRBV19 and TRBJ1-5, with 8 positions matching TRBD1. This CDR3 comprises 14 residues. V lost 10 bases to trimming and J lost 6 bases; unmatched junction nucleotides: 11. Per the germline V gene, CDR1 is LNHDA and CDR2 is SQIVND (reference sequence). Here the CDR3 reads CATSSGGFGQPQHF. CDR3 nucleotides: TGTGCCACTTCATCAGGGGGCTTTGGTCAGCCCCAGCATTTT.

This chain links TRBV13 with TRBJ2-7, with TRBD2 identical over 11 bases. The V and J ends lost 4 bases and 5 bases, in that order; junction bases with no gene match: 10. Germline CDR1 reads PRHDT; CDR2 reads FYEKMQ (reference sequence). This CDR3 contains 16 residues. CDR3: CASSSGTSGRINEQYF. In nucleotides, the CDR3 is TGTGCCAGCAGCTCAGGCACTAGCGGGAGAATCAACGAGCAGTACTTC.

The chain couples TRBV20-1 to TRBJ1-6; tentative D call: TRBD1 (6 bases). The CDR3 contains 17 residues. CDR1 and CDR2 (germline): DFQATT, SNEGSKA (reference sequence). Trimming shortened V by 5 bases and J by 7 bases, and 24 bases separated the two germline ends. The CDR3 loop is CSAEPLTGRFLNSPLHF. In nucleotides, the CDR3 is TGCAGTGCTGAACCTCTGACAGGACGATTCCTGAATTCACCCCTCCACTTT.

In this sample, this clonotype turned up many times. The CDR3 bases are TGCGCCAGCAGCTTGGTAGTTAGCGGAGGCCCCACAGATACGCAGTATTTT. As protein: CASSLVVSGGPTDTQYF. This chain joins TRBV5-1 and TRBJ2-3, with D tentatively TRBD2 (6 bases). Looked up from germline, CDR1 is SGHRS and CDR2 is YFSETQ. V was pared by 0 bases and J by 2 bases, with 16 bases between. The CDR3 totals 17 residues.

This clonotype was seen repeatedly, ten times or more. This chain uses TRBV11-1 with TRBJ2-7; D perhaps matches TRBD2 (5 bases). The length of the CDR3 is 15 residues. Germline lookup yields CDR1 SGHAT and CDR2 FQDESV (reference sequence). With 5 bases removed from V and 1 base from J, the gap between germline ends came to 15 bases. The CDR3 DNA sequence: TGTGCCAGCAGCCCGACGGACTTGAGGTCCTACGAGCAGTACTTC. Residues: CASSPTDLRSYEQYF. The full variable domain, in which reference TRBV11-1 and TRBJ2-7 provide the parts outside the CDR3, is EAEVAQSPRYKITEKSQAVAFWCDPISGHATLYWYRQILGQGPELLVQFQDESVVDDSQLPKDRFSAERLKGVDSTLKIQPAELGDSAMYLCASSPTDLRSYEQYFGPGTRLTVT.

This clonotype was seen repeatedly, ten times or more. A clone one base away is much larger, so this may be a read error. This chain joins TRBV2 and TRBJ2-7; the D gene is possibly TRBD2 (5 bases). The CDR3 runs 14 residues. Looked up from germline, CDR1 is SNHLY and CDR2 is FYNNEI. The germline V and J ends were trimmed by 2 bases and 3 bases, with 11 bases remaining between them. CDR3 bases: TGTGCCAGCAGTGAATACGGGGAATACTACGAGCAGTACTTC. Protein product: CASSEYGEYYEQYF.

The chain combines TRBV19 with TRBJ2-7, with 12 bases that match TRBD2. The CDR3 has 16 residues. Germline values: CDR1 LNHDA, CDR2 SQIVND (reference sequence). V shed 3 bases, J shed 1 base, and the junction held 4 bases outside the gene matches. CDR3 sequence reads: CASSIGLAGPSYEQYF. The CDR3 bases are TGTGCCAGTAGTATTGGACTAGCGGGACCTTCCTACGAGCAGTACTTC.

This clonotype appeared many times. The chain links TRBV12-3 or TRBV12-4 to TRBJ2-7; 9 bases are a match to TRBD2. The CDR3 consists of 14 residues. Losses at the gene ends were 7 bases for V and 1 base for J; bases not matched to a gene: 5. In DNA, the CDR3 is TGTGCCAGCAACATAGCGGGAGCGTCCTACGAGCAGTACTTC. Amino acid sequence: CASNIAGASYEQYF.

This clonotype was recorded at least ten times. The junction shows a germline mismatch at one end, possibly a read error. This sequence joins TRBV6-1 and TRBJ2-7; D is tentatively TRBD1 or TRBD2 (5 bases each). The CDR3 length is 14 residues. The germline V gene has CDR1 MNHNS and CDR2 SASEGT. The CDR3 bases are TGTGCCAGCAGTGAAGGGACCGGGTTGGGGGATTTCCCGTTC. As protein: CASSEGTGLGDFPF.

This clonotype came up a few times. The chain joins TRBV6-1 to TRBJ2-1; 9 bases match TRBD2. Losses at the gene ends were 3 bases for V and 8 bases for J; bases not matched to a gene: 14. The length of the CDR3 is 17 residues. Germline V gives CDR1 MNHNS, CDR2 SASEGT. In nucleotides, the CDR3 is TGTGCCAGCAGTGACCCCATGCGGGAGGGATCCCTTGATGAGCAGTTCTTC. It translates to CASSDPMREGSLDEQFF.

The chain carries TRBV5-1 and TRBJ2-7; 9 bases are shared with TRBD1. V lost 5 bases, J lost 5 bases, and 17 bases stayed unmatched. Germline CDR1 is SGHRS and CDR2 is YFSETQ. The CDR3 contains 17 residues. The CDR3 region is CASSCSVTGTGRDEQYF. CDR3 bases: TGCGCCAGCAGTTGTAGCGTCACCGGGACAGGGCGGGACGAGCAGTACTTC. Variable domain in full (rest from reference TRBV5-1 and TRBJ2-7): KAGVTQTPRYLIKTRGQQVTLSCSPISGHRSVSWYQQTPGQGLQFLFEYFSETQRNKGNFPGRFSGRQFSNSRSEMNVSTLELGDSALYLCASSCSVTGTGRDEQYFGPGTRLTVT.

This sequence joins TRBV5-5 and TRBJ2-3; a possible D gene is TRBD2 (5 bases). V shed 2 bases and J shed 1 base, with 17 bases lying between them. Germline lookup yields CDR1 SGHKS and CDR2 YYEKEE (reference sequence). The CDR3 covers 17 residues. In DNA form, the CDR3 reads TGTGCCAGCAGCTTCCAAGTGAGCACACTAGGCACAGATACGCAGTATTTT. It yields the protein CASSFQVSTLGTDTQYF. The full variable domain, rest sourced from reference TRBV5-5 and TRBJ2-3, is DAGVTQSPTHLIKTRGQQVTLRCSPISGHKSVSWYQQVLGQGPQFIFQYYEKEERGRGNFPDRFSARQFPNYSSELNVNALLLGDSALYLCASSFQVSTLGTDTQYFGPGTRLTVL.

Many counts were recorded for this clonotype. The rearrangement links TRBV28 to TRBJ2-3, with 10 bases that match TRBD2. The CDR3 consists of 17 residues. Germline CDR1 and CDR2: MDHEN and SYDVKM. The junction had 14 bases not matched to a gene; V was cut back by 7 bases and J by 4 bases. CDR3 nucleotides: TGTGCCAGCACTCCGGCCCTACTAGCGGGGCGGGCAGATACGCAGTATTTT. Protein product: CASTPALLAGRADTQYF.

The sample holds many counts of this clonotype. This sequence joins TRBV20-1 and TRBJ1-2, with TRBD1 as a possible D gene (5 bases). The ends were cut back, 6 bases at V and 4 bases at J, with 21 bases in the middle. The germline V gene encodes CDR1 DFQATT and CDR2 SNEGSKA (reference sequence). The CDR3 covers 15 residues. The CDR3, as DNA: TGCAGTGCCACCTCAGACAGCCGCGTCGGCTATGGCTACACCTTC. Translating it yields CSATSDSRVGYGYTF.

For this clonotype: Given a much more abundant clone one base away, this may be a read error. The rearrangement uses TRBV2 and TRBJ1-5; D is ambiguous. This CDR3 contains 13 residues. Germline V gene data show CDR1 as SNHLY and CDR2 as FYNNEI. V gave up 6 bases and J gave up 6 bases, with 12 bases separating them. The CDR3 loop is CASSSGWGQPQHF. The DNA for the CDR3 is TGTGCCAGCAGCAGTGGTTGGGGTCAGCCCCAGCATTTT.

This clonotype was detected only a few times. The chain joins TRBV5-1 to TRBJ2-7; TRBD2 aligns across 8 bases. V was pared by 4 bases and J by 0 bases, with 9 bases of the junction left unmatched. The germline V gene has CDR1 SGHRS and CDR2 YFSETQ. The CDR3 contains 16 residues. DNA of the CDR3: TGCGCCAGCAGCCCTGGGAATAGCGGGAACTCCTACGAGCAGTACTTC. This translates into CASSPGNSGNSYEQYF.

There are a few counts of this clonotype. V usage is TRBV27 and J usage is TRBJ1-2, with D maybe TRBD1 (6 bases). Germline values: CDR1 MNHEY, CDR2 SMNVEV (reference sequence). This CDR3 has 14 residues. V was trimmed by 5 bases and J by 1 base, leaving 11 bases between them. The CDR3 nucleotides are TGTGCCAGCAGTCCGGGACACCTTAACTATGGCTACACCTTC. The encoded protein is CASSPGHLNYGYTF.

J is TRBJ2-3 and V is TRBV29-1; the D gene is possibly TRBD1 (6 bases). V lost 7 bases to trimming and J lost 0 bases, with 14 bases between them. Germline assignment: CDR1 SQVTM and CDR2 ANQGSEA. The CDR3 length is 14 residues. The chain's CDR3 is CSAYGQPSTDTQYF. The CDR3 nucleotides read TGCAGCGCTTACGGACAGCCTAGCACAGATACGCAGTATTTT.

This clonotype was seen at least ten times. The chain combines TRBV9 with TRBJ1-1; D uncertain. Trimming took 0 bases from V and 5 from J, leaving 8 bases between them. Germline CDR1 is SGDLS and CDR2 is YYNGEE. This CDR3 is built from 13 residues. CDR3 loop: CASSVEGITEAFF. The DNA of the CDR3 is TGTGCCAGCAGCGTAGAAGGGATAACTGAAGCTTTCTTT.